This T cell receptor (beta chain) appears in the sequencing data of a study of blood T cell repertoires in COVID-19. Overall study: Both acute and convalescent COVID-19 samples were obtained from the United States, Italy and Spain. T cells, B-cell-depleted T cells, or PBMCs supplied cDNA or gDNA.

In the source study's methods: From reference gene primer amplification, estimates of nucleated cell counts were derived. Assay: immunoSEQ multiplex PCR; the TCRdb copy retains only in-frame clones and omits some. The D gene and trimming were derived from the DNA, and the V and J assignments and clone size from that table. The sample has roughly 120,000 clones; 70% to 80% are singletons. Germline CDR1 and CDR2: SGHVS and FQNEAQ. Germline trimming cut 4 bases from V and 3 bases from J; bases unmatched to any gene: 7. There are 15 residues in the CDR3. The TCR comes from a woman over 75 with acute or convalescent COVID-19. Material: peripheral blood. This rearrangement joins TRBV7-8 to TRBJ2-3, with 7 positions matching TRBD1. This CDR3 reads CASSYYTDRTDTQYF. The CDR3 DNA reads as TGTGCCAGCAGCTATTACACGGACAGGACAGATACGCAGTATTTT.